Listed below are T cell receptor beta chains from one sample, sequenced in a study of blood T cell repertoires in COVID-19. Produced via immunoSEQ multiplex PCR; TCRdb's table is partial and in-frame only. The repertoire includes fewer than 110,000 clones, about 91% of them detected once, and 5.5% to 8% sits in the top ten. Material: peripheral blood. The source is a man aged 50 to 60 with active or convalescent COVID-19. CDR3s include the opening cysteine and the closing phenylalanine or tryptophan.

V: TRBV3-1/TRBV3-2; J: TRBJ2-2; CDR3: CASSLHGELFF
V: TRBV13; J: TRBJ2-7; CDR3: CASKWRGSGTGGYEQYF
V: TRBV5-6; J: TRBJ2-7; CDR3: CASSLAGEHYEQYF
V: TRBV5-1; J: TRBJ1-4; CDR3: CASSLSAGGIGTNEKLFF
V: TRBV28; J: TRBJ1-2; CDR3: CASSAPGIYGYTF
V: TRBV30; J: TRBJ2-5; CDR3: CAWRTQGETQYF
V: TRBV7-8; J: TRBJ2-3; CDR3: CASSLGGRSDTQYF
V: TRBV30; J: TRBJ1-1; CDR3: CAWNSGQMNTEAFF
V: TRBV7-2; J: TRBJ2-3; CDR3: CASSSLAGVGTDTQYF
V: TRBV6-5; J: TRBJ2-7; CDR3: CASSPGQGATYEQYF
V: TRBV30; J: TRBJ1-2; CDR3: CAWSGAGPSYGYTF
V: TRBV29-1; J: TRBJ2-3; CDR3: CSVMKPADTQYF
V: TRBV4-1; J: TRBJ1-2; CDR3: CASSQPGTGDGYTF
V: TRBV11-2; J: TRBJ2-3; CDR3: CASSKTGDTQYF
V: TRBV5-4; J: TRBJ2-2; CDR3: CASSFVGQGNTGELFF
V: TRBV30; J: TRBJ1-2; CDR3: CASPSGAGNHGYTF
V: TRBV18; J: TRBJ1-1; CDR3: CASSPREGRTEAFF
V: TRBV24-1; J: TRBJ2-3; CDR3: CATSERDYYTDTQYF
V: TRBV29-1; J: TRBJ2-1; CDR3: CSVPRLAGGSYNEQFF
V: TRBV6-5; J: TRBJ2-1; CDR3: CASSYGLAGVGEQFF
V: TRBV7-8; J: TRBJ2-2; CDR3: CASSLPPSVNTGELFF
V: TRBV18; J: TRBJ1-2; CDR3: CASSTGGAGYTF
V: TRBV9; J: TRBJ1-2; CDR3: CASSPSPQIRDRSSYGYTF
V: TRBV6-5; J: TRBJ2-2; CDR3: CASLRGAGTGELFF
V: TRBV6-1; J: TRBJ1-5; CDR3: CASSDNKPVHSNQPQHF
V: TRBV2; J: TRBJ1-6; CDR3: CASSPRTGENNSPLHF
V: TRBV5-5; J: TRBJ1-2; CDR3: CASSLSGSFNYGYTF
V: TRBV10-3; J: TRBJ2-3; CDR3: CATRDRGHGTDTQYF
V: TRBV27; J: TRBJ2-1; CDR3: CASSLRLNEQFF
V: TRBV28; J: TRBJ2-1; CDR3: CAAQGTEDYNEQFF
V: TRBV6-2/TRBV6-3; J: TRBJ2-3; CDR3: CASSYSPGEAGLSDTQYF
V: TRBV5-4; J: TRBJ1-1; CDR3: CASSLIGADTEAFF
V: TRBV3-1/TRBV3-2; J: TRBJ1-4; CDR3: CASSQVSGDREKLFF
V: TRBV20-1; J: TRBJ2-3; CDR3: CSASIEGTQYF
V: TRBV6-1; J: TRBJ1-3; CDR3: CASSERQGFNTIYF
V: TRBV24-1; J: TRBJ2-7; CDR3: CATSDSGSSYEQYF
V: TRBV14; J: TRBJ2-7; CDR3: CASSHGGLASEQYF